The sequence of this TCR beta chain was determined in a study of beta chain features in type 1 diabetes. Findings and limits, study-wide: The cDNA sequencing approach could over-represent high-TCR-expressing cells. Insertions were fewer and deletions more numerous at VDJ junctions in type 1 diabetes patients. Any HLA type influence on TCRB rearrangement was left unresolved here.

V was pared by 2 bases and J by 0 bases, with 11 bases between. Germline CDR1 reads MNHNY; CDR2 reads SVGAGI (reference sequence). CDR3 length: 16 residues. What was sequenced were expressed TCRB transcripts, since all of the isolated RNA had been reverse transcribed. Sequenced by immunoSEQ multiplex PCR; TCRdb stores in-frame clones only, minus some. This table has 300,000 to 450,000 clones, 15% to 20% appearing once. About this clone itself: The antigen is unknown.

The V call is TRBV6-6, the J call TRBJ1-5; unclear D gene. This sequence was found in a woman between 18 and 29 years old in good health. Sequenced input: naive CD4+ T cells from blood. The CDR3 coding sequence is TGTGCCAGCAGTTACGAGGTCGGAGCTAGCAATCAGCCCCAGCATTTT. Protein product: CASSYEVGASNQPQHF.